This T cell receptor beta chain was found in a study of blood T cell repertoires in COVID-19. Study in general: Sites in the United States, Italy and Spain provided acute and convalescent COVID-19 samples.

The CDR3 contains 15 residues. Per germline, CDR1 KGHSH and CDR2 LQKENI. V dropped 5 bases and J dropped 2 bases, with 12 bases sitting between them. Repertoires were generated with immunoSEQ multiplex PCR, while TCRdb's copy carries only in-frame clones and drops some. The repertoire holds approximately 140,000 clones, with around nine tenths as singletons. The chain recombines TRBV18 with TRBJ2-2; D may be TRBD1 (6 bases). The TCR comes from a man aged 45-65 years with active or convalescent COVID-19. Sequencing was done on a sample of peripheral blood. CDR3 loop: CASSRDRPNTGELFF. In DNA form, the CDR3 reads TGTGCCAGCTCAAGAGACAGGCCTAACACCGGGGAGCTGTTTTTT.